The sequence of this T cell receptor (beta chain) was determined in a study of cytomegalovirus exposure and HLA in healthy donors. Study observations and caveats: In an earlier analysis, most TCR beta V segments were productive about 90% or about 30% of the time. It was reported that TCR beta sequences correctly inferred the HLA-A and HLA-B alleles for most subjects.

This clone was recorded a few times. Its specificity is unknown. Amplification used 60 Vbeta primers and 13 Jbeta primers. Produced via immunoSEQ multiplex PCR; TCRdb's table is partial and in-frame only. Here the sample spans more than 95,000 clones, over 65% being singletons. V gave up 6 bases and J gave up 4 bases, with 12 bases separating them. Germline V gene lookup returns CDR1 SEHNR and CDR2 FQNEAQ (reference sequence). The CDR3 contains 14 residues. The TCR comes from a woman in her forties in good health and CMV-seronegative. The chain combines TRBV7-9 with TRBJ1-4; perhaps TRBD1 as D (5 bases). The sequenced sample consisted of PBMCs. For the CDR3, the DNA is TGTGCCAGCAGACCCGACAGTAATAATGAAAAACTGTTTTTT. It specifies CASRPDSNNEKLFF.